These 5 T cell receptor beta chains share one sample of origin, sequenced in a study of early T cells in non-severe SARS-CoV-2 infection. TCRdb redid the calling of the 5' RACE reads with MiXCR, one entry per CDR3 protein. The table lists about 76,000 distinct CDR3 sequences, about 10% of them singletons. The sample was whole blood. The receptors originated from an adult who was a healthcare worker with PCR-confirmed SARS-CoV-2 infection or an uninfected control (not recorded which).

This clonotype was found many times. This rearrangement joins TRBV5-8 to TRBJ2-6, with 11 positions matching TRBD2. The V gene's germline CDR1 is SGHTS and CDR2 YDEGEE. V was clipped by 0 bases and J by 2 bases; unmatched bases: 1. The CDR3 runs to 17 residues. The DNA of the CDR3 is TGTGCCAGCAGCTTGGAGACTAGCGGGGCTGGGGCCAACGTCCTGACTTTC. Translated: CASSLETSGAGANVLTF.

This chain joins TRBV6-2 or TRBV6-3 and TRBJ1-1; D ambiguous. Germline values: CDR1 MNHEY, CDR2 SVGEGT. CDR3 length: 11 residues. The V end lost 3 bases, the J end lost 6 bases, and 5 bases lay between the germline ends. The CDR3 spells CASSYIAEAFF. The CDR3 DNA is TGTGCCAGCAGTTATATTGCTGAAGCTTTCTTT.

This clonotype was counted a few times. This chain uses TRBV29-1 with TRBJ1-1; 7 bases map to TRBD1. This CDR3 spans 13 amino acids. V shed 3 bases and J 2 bases; nucleotides not matched to a gene: 3. Germline-derived CDR1 and CDR2 are SQVTM and ANQGSEA. The CDR3 spells CSVDNRGNTEAFF. The CDR3 region has the DNA TGCAGCGTTGATAACAGGGGAAACACTGAAGCTTTCTTT.

This clonotype was observed many times. The V call is TRBV20-1, the J call TRBJ2-3; a weak D match, TRBD2 (6 bases). V was cut by 4 bases and J by 9 bases, with 20 bases left in between. Per germline, CDR1 DFQATT and CDR2 SNEGSKA (reference sequence). This CDR3 has 14 amino acids. This chain's CDR3 is CSAKLGGDSGTQYF. The CDR3 coding sequence is TGCAGTGCTAAGTTAGGCGGGGACTCTGGCACGCAGTATTTT.

There are a few counts of this clonotype. The V call is TRBV25-1, the J call TRBJ2-5; D perhaps matches TRBD1 (5 bases). Looked up from germline, CDR1 is MGHDK and CDR2 is SYGVNS. The V end was cut by 3 bases, the J end by 1 base, with 15 bases between. This CDR3 region has 16 residues. CDR3 loop: CASSEEDSFLQETQYF. The CDR3 DNA sequence: TGTGCCAGCAGTGAGGAAGACAGTTTTCTCCAAGAGACCCAGTACTTC.